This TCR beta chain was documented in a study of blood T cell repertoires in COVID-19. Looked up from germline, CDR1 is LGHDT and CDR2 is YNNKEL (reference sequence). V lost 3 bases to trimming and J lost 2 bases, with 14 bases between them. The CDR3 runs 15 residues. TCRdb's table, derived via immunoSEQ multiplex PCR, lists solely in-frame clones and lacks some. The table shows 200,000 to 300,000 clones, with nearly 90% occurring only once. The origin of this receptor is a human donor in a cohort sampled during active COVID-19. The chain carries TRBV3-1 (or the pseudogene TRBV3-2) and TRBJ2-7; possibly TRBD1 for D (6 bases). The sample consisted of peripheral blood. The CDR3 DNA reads TGTGCCAGCAGCCATGGGGTTACAGGGCCCTACGAGCAGTACTTC. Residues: CASSHGVTGPYEQYF.